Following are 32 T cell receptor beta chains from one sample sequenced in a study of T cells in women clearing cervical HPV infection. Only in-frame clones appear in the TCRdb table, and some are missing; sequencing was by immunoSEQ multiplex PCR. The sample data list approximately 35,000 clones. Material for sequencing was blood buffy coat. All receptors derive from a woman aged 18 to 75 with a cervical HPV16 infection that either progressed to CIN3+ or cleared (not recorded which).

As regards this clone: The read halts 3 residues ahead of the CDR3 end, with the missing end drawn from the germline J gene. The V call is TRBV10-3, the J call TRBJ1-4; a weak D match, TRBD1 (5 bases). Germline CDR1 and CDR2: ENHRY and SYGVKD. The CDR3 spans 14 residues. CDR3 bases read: TGTGCCATCAGTGACAACTCTGGGGCCAACGTA. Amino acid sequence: CAISDNSGANV. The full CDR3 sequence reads CAISDNSGANVLFF.

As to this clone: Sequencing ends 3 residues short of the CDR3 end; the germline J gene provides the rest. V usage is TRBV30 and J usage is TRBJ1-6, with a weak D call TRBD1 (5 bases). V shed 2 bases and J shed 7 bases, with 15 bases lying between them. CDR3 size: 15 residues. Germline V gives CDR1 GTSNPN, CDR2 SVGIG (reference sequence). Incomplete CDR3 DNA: TGTGCCTGGAGTCCCGACAGTCCAGGGAATTCACCC. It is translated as CAWSPDSPGNSP. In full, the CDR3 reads CAWSPDSPGNSPLHF.

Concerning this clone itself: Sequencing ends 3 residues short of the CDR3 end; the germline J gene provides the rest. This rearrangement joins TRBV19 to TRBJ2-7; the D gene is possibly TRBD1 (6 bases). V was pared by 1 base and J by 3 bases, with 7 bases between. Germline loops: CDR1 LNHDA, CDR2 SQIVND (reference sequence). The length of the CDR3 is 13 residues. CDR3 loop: CASSIAQGYEQYF. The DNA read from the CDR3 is TGTGCCAGTAGTATAGCACAGGGCTACGAG.

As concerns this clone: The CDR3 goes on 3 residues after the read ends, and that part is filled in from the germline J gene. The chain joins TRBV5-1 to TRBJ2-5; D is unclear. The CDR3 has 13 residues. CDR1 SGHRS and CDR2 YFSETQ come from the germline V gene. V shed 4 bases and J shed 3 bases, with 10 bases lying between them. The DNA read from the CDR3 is TGCGCCAGCAGCGAAGGGTGGGAAGAGACC. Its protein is CASSEGWEET. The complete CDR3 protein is CASSEGWEETQYF.

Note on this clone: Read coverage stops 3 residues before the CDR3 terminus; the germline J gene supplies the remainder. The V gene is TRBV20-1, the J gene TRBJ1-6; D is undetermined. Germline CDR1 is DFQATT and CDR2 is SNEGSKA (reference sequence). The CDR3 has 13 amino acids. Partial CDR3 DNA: TGCAGTGCTAGAGATTATTTGGGCGACCCC. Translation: CSARDYLGDP. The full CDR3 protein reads CSARDYLGDPLHF.

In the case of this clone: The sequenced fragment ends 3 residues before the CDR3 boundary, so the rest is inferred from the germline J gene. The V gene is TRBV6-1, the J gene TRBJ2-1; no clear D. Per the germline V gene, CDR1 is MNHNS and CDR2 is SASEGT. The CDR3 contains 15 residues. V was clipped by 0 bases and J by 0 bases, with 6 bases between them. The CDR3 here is CASSEALSSYNEQFF. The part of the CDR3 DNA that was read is TGTGCCAGCAGTGAAGCCCTCAGCTCCTACAATGAG.

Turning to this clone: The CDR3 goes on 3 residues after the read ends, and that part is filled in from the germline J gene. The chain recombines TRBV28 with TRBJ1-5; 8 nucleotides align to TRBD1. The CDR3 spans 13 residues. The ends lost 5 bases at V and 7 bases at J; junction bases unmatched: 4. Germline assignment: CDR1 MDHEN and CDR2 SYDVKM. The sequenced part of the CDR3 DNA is TGTGCCAGCAGTCTTAGACAGGGGCAGCCC. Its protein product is CASSLRQGQP. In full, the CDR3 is CASSLRQGQPQHF.

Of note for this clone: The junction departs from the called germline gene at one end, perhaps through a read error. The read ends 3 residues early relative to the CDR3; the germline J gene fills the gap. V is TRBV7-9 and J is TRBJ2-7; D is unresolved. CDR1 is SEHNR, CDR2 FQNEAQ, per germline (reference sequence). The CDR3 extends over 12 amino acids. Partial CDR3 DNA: TGTGCCAGCAGCCTCTTCTCCCACGAG. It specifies CASSLFSHE. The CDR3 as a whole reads CASSLFSHEQYF.

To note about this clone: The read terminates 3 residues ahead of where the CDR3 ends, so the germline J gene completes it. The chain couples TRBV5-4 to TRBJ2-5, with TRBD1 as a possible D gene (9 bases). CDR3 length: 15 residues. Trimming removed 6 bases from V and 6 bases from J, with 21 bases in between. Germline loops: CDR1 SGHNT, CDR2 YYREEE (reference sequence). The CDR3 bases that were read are TGTGCCAGCAACCGGGGGGGGACAGGGAGGCAGACC. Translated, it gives CASNRGGTGRQT. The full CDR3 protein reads CASNRGGTGRQTQYF.

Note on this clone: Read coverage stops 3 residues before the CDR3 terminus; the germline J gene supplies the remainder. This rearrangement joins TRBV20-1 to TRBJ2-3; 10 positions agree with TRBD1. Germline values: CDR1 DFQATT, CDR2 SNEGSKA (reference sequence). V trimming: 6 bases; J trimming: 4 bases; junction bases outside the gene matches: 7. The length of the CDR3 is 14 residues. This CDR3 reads CSALRTGGPDTQYF. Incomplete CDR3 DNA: TGCAGTGCCCTTCGGACAGGGGGACCAGATACG.

The part of the CDR3 DNA that was read is TGTGCCAGTAGGGACACAGGGGGCTGGCGAGAGACC. Translated, it gives CASRDTGGWRET. The whole CDR3 protein is CASRDTGGWRETQYF. V is TRBV19 and J is TRBJ2-5, with TRBD1 identical over 9 bases. The CDR3 end falls 3 residues outside the read, so it is completed with the germline J gene. Germline V CDR1 and CDR2: LNHDA, SQIVND (reference sequence). The CDR3 sequence is 15 residues long. V shed 6 bases, J shed 4 bases, and the junction held 9 bases outside the gene matches.

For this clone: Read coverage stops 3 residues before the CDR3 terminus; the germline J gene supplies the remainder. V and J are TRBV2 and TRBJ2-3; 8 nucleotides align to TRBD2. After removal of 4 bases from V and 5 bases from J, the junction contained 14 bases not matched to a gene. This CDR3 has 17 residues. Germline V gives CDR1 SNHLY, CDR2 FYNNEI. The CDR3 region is CASSALRLARRLDTQYF. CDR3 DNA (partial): TGTGCCAGCAGTGCGCTTAGACTAGCGAGAAGGTTAGATACG. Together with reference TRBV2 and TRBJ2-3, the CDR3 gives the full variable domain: EPEVTQTPSHQVTQMGQEVILRCVPISNHLYFYWYRQILGQKVEFLVSFYNNEISEKSEIFDDQFSVERPDGSNFTLKIRSTKLEDSAMYFCASSALRLARRLDTQYFGPGTRLTVL.

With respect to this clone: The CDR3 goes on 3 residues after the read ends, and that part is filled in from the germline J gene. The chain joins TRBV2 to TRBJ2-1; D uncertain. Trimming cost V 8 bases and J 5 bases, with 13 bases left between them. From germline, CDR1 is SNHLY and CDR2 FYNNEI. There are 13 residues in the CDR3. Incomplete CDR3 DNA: TGTGCCAGCGACCCCCATGCGGACAATGAG. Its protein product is CASDPHADNE. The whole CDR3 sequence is CASDPHADNEQFF.

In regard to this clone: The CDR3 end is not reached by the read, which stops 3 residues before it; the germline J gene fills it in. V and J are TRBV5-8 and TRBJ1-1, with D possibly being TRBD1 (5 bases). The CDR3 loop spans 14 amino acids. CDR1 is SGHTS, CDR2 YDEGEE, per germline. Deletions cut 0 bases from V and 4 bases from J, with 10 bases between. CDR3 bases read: TGTGCCAGCAGCTTGGCAGGGTCAGGCACTGAA. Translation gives CASSLAGSGTE. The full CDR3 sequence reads CASSLAGSGTEAFF.

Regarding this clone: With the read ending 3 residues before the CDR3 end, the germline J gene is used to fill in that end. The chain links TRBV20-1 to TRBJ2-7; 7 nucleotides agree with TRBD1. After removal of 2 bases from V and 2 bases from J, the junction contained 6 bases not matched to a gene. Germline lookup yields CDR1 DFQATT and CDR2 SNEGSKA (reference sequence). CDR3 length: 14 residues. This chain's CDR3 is CSARPMTGTYEQYF. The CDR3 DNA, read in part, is TGCAGTGCTAGACCGATGACAGGGACCTACGAG.

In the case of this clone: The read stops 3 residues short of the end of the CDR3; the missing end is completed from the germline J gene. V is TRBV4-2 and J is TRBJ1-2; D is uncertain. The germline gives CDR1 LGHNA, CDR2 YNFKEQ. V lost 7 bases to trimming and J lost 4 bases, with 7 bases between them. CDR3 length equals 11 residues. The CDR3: CASTSGYGYTF. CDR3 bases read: TGTGCCAGCACCTCGGGCTATGGC.

The sequenced part of the CDR3 DNA is TGTGCCAGCAGCGGGACGGACAGGCGGTATTCACCC. Translation gives CASSGTDRRYSP. The CDR3 in full is CASSGTDRRYSPLHF. The V call is TRBV5-5, the J call TRBJ1-6; 7 nucleotides align to TRBD1. Read sequence stops 3 residues before the CDR3 end, and the germline J gene provides the missing end. There are 15 residues in the CDR3. J was trimmed by 8 bases and V by 4 bases; bases with no gene match: 9. Per the germline V gene, CDR1 is SGHKS and CDR2 is YYEKEE (reference sequence).

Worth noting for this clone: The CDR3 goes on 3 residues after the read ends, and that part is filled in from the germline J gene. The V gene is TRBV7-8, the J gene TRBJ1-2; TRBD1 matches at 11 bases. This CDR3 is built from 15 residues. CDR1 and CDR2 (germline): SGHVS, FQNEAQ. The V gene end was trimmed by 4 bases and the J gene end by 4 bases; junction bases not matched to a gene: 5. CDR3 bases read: TGTGCCAGCAGCTCCTCGGGACAGGGGGGCTATGGC. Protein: CASSSSGQGGYG. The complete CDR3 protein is CASSSSGQGGYGYTF.

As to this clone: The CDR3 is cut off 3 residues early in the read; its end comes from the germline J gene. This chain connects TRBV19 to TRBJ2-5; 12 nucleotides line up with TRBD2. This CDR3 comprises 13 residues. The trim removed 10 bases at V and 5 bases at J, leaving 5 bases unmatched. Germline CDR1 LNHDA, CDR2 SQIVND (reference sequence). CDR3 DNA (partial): TGTGCCACACGAGGACTAGCGGGGGAGACC. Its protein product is CATRGLAGET. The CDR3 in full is CATRGLAGETQYF.

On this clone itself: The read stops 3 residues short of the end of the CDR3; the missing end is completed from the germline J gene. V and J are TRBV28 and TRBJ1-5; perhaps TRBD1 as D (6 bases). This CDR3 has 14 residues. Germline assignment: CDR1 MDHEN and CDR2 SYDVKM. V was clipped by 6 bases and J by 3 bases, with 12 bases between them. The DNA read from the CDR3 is TGTGCCAGCAGATCCACAGGGTACAATCAGCCC. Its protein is CASRSTGYNQP. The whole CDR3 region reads CASRSTGYNQPQHF.

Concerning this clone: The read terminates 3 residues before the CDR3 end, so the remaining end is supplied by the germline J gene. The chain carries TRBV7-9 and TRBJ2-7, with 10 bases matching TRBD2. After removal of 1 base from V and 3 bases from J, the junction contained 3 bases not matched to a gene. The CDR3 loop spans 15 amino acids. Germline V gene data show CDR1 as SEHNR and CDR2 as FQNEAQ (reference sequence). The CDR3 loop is CASSLGAGGNYEQYF. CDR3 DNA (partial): TGTGCCAGCAGCTTAGGAGCGGGAGGGAACTACGAG.

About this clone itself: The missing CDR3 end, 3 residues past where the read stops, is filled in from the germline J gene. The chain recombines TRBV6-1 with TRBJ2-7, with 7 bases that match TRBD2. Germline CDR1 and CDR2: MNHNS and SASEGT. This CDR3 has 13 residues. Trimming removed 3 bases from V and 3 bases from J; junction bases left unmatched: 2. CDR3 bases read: TGTGCCAGCAGTGAGGCGGGGGACTACGAG. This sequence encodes CASSEAGDYE. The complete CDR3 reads CASSEAGDYEQYF.

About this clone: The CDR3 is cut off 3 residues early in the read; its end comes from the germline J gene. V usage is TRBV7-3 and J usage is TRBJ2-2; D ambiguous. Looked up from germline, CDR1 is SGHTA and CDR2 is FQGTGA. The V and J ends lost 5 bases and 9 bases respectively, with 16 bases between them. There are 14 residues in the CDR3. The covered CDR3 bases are TGTGCCAGCAGCGAAGGGCCTCGTTCGAGGGAG. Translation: CASSEGPRSRE. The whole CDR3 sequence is CASSEGPRSRELFF.

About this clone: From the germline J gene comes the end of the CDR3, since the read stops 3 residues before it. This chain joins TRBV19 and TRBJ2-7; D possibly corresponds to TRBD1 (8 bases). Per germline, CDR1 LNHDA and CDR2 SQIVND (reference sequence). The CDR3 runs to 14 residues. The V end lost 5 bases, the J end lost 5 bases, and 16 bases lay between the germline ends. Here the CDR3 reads CASSVQGGDDEQYF. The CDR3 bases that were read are TGTGCCAGTAGTGTACAGGGGGGGGACGACGAG.

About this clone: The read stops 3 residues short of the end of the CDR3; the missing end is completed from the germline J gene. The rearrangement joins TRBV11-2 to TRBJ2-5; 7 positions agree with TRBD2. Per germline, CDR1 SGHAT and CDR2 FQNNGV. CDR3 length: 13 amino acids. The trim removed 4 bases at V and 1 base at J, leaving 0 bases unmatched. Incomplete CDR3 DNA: TGTGCCAGCAGCTCTAGCGGCCAAGAGACC. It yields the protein CASSSSGQET. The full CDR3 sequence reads CASSSSGQETQYF. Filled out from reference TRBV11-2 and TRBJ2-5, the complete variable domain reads EAGVAQSPRYKIIEKRQSVAFWCNPISGHATLYWYQQILGQGPKLLIQFQNNGVVDDSQLPKDRFSAERLKGVDSTLKIQPAKLEDSAVYLCASSSSGQETQYFGPGTRLLVL.

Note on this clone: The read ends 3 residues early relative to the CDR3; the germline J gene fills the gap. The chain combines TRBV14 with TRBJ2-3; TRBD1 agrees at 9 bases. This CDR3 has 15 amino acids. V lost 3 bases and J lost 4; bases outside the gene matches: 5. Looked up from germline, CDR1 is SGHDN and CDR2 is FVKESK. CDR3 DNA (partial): TGTGCCAGCAGCCATGTAACAGGGGGCCCAGATACG. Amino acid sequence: CASSHVTGGPDT. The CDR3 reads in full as CASSHVTGGPDTQYF. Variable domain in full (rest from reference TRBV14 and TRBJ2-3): EAGVTQFPSHSVIEKGQTVTLRCDPISGHDNLYWYRRVMGKEIKFLLHFVKESKQDESGMPNNRFLAERTGGTYSTLKVQPAELEDSGVYFCASSHVTGGPDTQYFGPGTRLTVL.

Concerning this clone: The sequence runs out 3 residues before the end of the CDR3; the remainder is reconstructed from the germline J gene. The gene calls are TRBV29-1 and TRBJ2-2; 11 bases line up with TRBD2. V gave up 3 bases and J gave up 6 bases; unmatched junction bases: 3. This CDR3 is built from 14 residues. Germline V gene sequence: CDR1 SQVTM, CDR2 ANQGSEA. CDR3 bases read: TGCAGCGTTGATGATAGCGGGAGGGCCGGGGAG. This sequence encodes CSVDDSGRAGE. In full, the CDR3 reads CSVDDSGRAGELFF.

This CDR3 reads CASSAGLAGGGSYNEQFF. The sequenced part of the CDR3 DNA is TGTGCCAGCAGCGCGGGACTAGCGGGAGGAGGGTCCTACAATGAG. The chain links TRBV7-3 to TRBJ2-1; the match to TRBD2 covers 15 bases. The CDR3 extends 3 residues past the end of the read, so its final part is completed from the germline J gene. With V trimmed by 5 bases and J by 1 base, 6 bases remained unmatched. Per the germline V gene, CDR1 is SGHTA and CDR2 is FQGTGA. This CDR3 has 18 amino acids.

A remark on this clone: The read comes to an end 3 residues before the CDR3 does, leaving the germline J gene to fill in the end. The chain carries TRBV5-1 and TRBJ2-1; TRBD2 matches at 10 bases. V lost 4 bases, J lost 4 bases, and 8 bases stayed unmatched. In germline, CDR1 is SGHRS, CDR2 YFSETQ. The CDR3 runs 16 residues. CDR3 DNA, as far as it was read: TGCGCCAGCAGCCCGGGGACAGCGGGAGGGTACAATGAG. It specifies CASSPGTAGGYNE. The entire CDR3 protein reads CASSPGTAGGYNEQFF. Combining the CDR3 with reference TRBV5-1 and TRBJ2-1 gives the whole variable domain KAGVTQTPRYLIKTRGQQVTLSCSPISGHRSVSWYQQTPGQGLQFLFEYFSETQRNKGNFPGRFSGRQFSNSRSEMNVSTLELGDSALYLCASSPGTAGGYNEQFFGPGTRLTVL.

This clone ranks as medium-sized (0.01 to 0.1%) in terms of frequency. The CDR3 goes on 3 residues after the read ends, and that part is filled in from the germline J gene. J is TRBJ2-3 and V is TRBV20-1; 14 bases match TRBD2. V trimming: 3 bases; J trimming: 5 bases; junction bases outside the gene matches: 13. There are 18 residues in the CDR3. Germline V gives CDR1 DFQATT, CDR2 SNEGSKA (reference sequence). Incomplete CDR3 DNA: TGCAGTGCTAGGCCCTTGGGCGGGACTAGCGGGAGTGGAGATACG. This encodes CSARPLGGTSGSGDT. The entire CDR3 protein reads CSARPLGGTSGSGDTQYF.

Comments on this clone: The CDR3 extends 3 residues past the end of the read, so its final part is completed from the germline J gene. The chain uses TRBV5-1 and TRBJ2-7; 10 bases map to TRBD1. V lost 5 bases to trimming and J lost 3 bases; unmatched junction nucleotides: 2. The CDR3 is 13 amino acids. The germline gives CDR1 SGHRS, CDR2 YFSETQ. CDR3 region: CASRRTGGYEQYF. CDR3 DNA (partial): TGCGCCAGCAGACGGACAGGGGGCTACGAG.

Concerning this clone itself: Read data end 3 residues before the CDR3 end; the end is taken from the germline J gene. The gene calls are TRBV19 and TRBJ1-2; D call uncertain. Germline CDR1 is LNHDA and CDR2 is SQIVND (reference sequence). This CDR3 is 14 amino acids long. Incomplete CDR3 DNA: TGTGCCAGTAGTATTCATCCCAGAGACAATGAC. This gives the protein CASSIHPRDND. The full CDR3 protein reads CASSIHPRDNDYTF.